The 5 T cell receptor beta chains below all came from one sample that was sequenced in a study of a mutant IDH1 vaccine in newly diagnosed glioma. Time point: week 11, during vaccination. Every vaccination contained 300 ug of the mutant IDH1 20-mer peptide and was paired with topical imiquimod. Sequenced by immunoSEQ multiplex PCR; TCRdb stores in-frame clones only, minus some. Of fewer than 150,000 clones listed, roughly 88% are singletons. Antigens for these TCRs are unknown. The starting material was PBMCs, obtained from a glioma patient whose treatment included an IDH1 peptide vaccine. The receptors derive from a woman between 45 and 60 years old with glioma.

CDR3 loop: CASFGDRVEAEAFF. The CDR3, as DNA: TGCGCCAGCTTCGGGGACAGGGTGGAAGCTGAAGCTTTCTTT. The genes are TRBV10-2 and TRBJ1-1; 9 nucleotides agree with TRBD1. Germline CDR1 reads WSHSY; CDR2 reads SAAADI. The CDR3 length is 14 residues. Losses at the gene ends were 8 bases for V and 6 bases for J; bases not matched to a gene: 10.

The chain couples TRBV18 to TRBJ2-5; TRBD1 matches at 7 bases. The V and J ends lost 1 base and 1 base, in that order; junction bases with no gene match: 6. CDR1 is KGHSH and CDR2 is LQKENI in the germline V gene. The CDR3 spans 16 residues. CDR3 protein: CASSPQGQTFQETQYF. DNA of the CDR3: TGTGCCAGCTCACCACAGGGACAGACCTTCCAAGAGACCCAGTACTTC.

The J gene is TRBJ2-1, the V gene TRBV30; tentative D call: TRBD2 (7 bases). Germline V gives CDR1 GTSNPN, CDR2 SVGIG (reference sequence). The CDR3 covers 13 residues. V was trimmed by 4 bases and J by 4 bases, leaving 11 bases between them. The CDR3 spells CAWKEGGYNEQFF. The CDR3 coding sequence is TGTGCCTGGAAAGAGGGGGGGTACAATGAGCAGTTCTTC.

This clone was recorded once. The rearrangement joins TRBV5-1 to TRBJ2-7; 8 bases are shared with TRBD2. The germline gives CDR1 SGHRS, CDR2 YFSETQ. Trimming cost V 0 bases and J 6 bases; bases outside gene matches: 5. The CDR3 contains 14 residues. DNA of the CDR3: TGCGCCAGCAGCTTGGATGGCCTAGCGGGCGAGCAGTACTTC. Translating it yields CASSLDGLAGEQYF.

The chain is built from TRBV5-1 and TRBJ1-2; no definite D call. This CDR3 is built from 15 residues. V lost 0 bases to trimming and J lost 4 bases, with 13 bases between them. Germline V gives CDR1 SGHRS, CDR2 YFSETQ. In DNA, the CDR3 is TGCGCCAGCAGCTTGGCCTCGAGGCCTGCCTATGGCTACACCTTC. The encoded protein is CASSLASRPAYGYTF.